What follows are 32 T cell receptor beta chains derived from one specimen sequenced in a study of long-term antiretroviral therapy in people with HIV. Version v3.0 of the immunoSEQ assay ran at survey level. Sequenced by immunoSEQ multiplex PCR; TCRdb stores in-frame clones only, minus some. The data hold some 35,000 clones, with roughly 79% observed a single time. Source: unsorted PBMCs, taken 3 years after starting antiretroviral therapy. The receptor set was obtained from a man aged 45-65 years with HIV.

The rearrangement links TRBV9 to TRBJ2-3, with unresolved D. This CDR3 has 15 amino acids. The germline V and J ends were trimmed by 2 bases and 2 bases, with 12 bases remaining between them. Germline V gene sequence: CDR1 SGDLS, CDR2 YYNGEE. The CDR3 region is CASSVSGFYTDTQYF. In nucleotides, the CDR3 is TGTGCCAGCAGCGTTTCAGGCTTTTACACAGATACGCAGTATTTT.

In DNA, the CDR3 is TGTGCCAGCAGTCGGACAGGATCTGGAAACACCATATATTTT. Its protein is CASSRTGSGNTIYF. This chain links TRBV6-5 with TRBJ1-3, with 7 bases lining up with TRBD1. The V and J ends lost 5 bases and 1 base, in that order; junction bases with no gene match: 2. The germline CDR1 and CDR2 sequences are MNHEY and SVGAGI. The CDR3 runs 14 residues.

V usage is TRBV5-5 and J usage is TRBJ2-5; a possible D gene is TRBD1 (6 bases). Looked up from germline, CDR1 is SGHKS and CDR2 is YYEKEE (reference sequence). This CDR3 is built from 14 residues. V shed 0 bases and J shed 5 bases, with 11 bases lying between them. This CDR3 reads CASSLGQGWETQYF. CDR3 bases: TGTGCCAGCAGCTTGGGGCAGGGGTGGGAGACCCAGTACTTC.

CDR3 sequence reads: CASSFGQRTAEQYF. CDR3 nucleotides: TGTGCCAGCAGTTTTGGACAGCGGACAGCTGAGCAGTACTTC. The chain recombines TRBV11-2 with TRBJ2-7; D might be TRBD1 (6 bases). The germline V and J ends were trimmed by 6 bases and 7 bases, with 19 bases remaining between them. The CDR3 runs 14 residues. Germline CDR1 and CDR2: SGHAT and FQNNGV.

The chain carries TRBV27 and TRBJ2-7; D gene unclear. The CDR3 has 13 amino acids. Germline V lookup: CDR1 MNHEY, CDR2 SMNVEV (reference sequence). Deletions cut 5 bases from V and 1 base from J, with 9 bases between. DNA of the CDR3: TGTGCCAGCAGTCCGCAGGTTTCCTACGAGCAGTACTTC. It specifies CASSPQVSYEQYF.

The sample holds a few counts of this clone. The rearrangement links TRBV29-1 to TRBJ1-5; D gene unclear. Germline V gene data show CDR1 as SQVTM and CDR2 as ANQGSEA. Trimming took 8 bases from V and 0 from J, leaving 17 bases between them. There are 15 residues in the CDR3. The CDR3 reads CSIRSRIDSNQPQHF. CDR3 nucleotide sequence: TGCAGCATACGTTCGAGGATAGATAGCAATCAGCCCCAGCATTTT.

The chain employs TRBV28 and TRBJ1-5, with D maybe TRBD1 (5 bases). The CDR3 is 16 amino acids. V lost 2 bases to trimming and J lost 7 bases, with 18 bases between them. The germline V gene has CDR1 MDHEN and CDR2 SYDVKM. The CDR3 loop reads CASSLRGEGRGQPQHF. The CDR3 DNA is TGTGCCAGCAGTTTAAGGGGTGAGGGCCGGGGACAGCCCCAGCATTTT.

CDR3 DNA sequence: TGCGCCAGCAGCCGACCGGGACAGGGCCTCTACGAGCAGTACTTC. Protein product: CASSRPGQGLYEQYF. J is TRBJ2-7 and V is TRBV4-3, with 9 bases that match TRBD1. The junction had 7 bases not matched to a gene; V was cut back by 4 bases and J by 3 bases. Germline V gene data show CDR1 as LGHNA and CDR2 as YSLEER. This CDR3 region has 15 residues.

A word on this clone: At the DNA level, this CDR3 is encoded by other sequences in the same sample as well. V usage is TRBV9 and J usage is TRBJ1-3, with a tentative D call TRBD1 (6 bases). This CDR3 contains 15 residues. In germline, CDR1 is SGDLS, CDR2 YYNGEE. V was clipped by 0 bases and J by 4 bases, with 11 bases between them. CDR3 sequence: CASSVGPGAGNTIYF. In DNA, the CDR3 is TGTGCCAGCAGCGTAGGACCAGGGGCCGGAAACACCATATATTTT.

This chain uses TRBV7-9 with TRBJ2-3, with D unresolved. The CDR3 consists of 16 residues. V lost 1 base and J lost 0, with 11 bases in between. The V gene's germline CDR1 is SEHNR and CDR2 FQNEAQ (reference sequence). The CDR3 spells CASSLGQFISTDTQYF. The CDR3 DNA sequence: TGTGCCAGCAGCTTAGGGCAGTTCATTAGCACAGATACGCAGTATTTT. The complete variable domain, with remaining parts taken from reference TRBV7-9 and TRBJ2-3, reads DTGVSQNPRHKITKRGQNVTFRCDPISEHNRLYWYRQTLGQGPEFLTYFQNEAQLEKSRLLSDRFSAERPKGSFSTLEIQRTEQGDSAMYLCASSLGQFISTDTQYFGPGTRLTVL.

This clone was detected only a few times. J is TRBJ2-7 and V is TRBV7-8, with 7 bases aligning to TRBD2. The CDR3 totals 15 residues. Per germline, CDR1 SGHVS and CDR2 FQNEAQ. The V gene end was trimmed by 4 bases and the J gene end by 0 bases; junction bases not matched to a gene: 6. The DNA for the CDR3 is TGTGCCAGCAGCTCTTCAGCGGGGAGCTCCTACGAGCAGTACTTC. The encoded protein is CASSSSAGSSYEQYF. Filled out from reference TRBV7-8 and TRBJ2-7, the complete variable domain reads GAGVSQSPRYKVAKRGQDVALRCDPISGHVSLFWYQQALGQGPEFLTYFQNEAQLDKSGLPSDRFFAERPEGSVSTLKIQRTQQEDSAVYLCASSSSAGSSYEQYFGPGTRLTVT.

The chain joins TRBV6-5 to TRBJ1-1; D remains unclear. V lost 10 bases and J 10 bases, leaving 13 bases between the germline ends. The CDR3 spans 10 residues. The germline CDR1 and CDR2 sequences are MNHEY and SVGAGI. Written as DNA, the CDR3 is TGTGCCACAGGCCGCGAGGGAGCTTTCTTT. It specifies CATGREGAFF.

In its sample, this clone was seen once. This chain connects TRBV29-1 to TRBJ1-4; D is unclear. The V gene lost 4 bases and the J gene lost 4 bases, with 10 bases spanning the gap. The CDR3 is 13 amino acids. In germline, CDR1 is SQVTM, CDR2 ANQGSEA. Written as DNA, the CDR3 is TGCAGCGTTGTAAGACAAAATAATGAAAAACTGTTTTTT. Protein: CSVVRQNNEKLFF.

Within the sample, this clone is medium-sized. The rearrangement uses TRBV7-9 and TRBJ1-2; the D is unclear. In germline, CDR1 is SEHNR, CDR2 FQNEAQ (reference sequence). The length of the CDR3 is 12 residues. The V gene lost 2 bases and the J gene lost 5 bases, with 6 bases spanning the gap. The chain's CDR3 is CASSLYEYGYTF. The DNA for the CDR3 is TGTGCCAGCAGCTTATATGAGTATGGCTACACCTTC.

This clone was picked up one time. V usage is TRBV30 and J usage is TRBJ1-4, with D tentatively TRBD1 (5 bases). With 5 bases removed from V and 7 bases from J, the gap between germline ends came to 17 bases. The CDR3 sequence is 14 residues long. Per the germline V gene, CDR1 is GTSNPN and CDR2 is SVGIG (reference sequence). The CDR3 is CAWGPGGDVEKLFF. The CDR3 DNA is TGTGCCTGGGGGCCAGGCGGGGACGTTGAAAAACTGTTTTTT.

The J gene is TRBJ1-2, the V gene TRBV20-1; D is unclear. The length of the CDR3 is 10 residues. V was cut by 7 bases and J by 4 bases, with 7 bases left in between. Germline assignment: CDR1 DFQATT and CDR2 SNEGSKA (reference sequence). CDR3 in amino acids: CSGSIYGYTF. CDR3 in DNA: TGCAGTGGGTCGATCTATGGCTACACCTTC.

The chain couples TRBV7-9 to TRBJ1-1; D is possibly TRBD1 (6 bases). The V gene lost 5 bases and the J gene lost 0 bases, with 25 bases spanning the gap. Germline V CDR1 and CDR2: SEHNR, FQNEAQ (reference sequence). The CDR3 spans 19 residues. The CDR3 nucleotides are TGTGCCAGCAGCCCCCCGAGGGGGAAAACGACAGATGTGAACACTGAAGCTTTCTTT. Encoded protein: CASSPPRGKTTDVNTEAFF.

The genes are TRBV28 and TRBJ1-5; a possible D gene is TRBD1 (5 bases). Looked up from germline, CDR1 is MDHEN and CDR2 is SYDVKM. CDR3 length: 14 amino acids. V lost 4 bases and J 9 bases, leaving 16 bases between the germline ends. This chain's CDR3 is CASSSSGGKGPQHF. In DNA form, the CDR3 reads TGTGCCAGCAGTTCTTCCGGGGGAAAGGGGCCCCAGCATTTT. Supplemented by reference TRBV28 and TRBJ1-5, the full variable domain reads DVKVTQSSRYLVKRTGEKVFLECVQDMDHENMFWYRQDPGLGLRLIYFSYDVKMKEKGDIPEGYSVSREKKERFSLILESASTNQTSMYLCASSSSGGKGPQHFGDGTRLSIL.

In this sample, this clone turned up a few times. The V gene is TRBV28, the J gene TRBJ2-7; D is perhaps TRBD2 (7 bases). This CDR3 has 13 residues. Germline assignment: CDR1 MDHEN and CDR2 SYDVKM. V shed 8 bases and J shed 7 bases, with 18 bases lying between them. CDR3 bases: TGTGCCAGCTCGACCCGGGGGGCTGGGGAGCAGTACTTC. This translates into CASSTRGAGEQYF.

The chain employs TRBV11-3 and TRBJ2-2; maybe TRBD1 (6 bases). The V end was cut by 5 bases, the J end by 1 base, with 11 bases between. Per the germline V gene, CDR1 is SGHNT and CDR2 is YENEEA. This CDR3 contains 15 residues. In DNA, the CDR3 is TGTGCCAGCAGCCCGTCGGGACAGAACACCGGGGAGCTGTTTTTT. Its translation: CASSPSGQNTGELFF.

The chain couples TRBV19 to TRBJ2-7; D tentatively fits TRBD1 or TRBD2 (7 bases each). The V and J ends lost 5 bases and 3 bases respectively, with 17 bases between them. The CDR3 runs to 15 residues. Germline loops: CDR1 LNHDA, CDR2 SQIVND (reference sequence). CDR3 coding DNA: TGTGCCAGTAGTTTTGGGACAGCGGGGATCTACGAGCAGTACTTC. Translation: CASSFGTAGIYEQYF.

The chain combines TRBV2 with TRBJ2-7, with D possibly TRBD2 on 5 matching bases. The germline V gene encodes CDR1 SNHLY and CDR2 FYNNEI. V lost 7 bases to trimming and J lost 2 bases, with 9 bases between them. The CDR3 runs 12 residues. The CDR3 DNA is TGTGCCAGCAACGAGGGTCCCTACGAGCAGTACTTC. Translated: CASNEGPYEQYF.

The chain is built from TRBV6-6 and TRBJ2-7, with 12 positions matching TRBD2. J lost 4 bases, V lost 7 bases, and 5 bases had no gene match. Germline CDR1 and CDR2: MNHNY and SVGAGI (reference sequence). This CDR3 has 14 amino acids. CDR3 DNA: TGTGCCAGCACTCGACTAGCGGGGGCTTACGAGCAGTACTTC. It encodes CASTRLAGAYEQYF.

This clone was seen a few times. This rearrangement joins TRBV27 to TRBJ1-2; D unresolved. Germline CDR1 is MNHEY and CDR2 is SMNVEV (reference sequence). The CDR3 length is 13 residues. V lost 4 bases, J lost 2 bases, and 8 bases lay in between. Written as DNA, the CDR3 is TGTGCCAGCAGTTCGACGGTCAACTATGGCTACACCTTC. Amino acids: CASSSTVNYGYTF.

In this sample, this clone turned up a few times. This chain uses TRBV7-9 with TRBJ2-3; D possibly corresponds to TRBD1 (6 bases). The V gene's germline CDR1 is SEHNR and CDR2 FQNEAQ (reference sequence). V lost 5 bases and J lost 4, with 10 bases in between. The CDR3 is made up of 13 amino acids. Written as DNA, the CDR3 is TGTGCCAGCAGCCCCTACAGGGCAGATACGCAGTATTTT. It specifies CASSPYRADTQYF.

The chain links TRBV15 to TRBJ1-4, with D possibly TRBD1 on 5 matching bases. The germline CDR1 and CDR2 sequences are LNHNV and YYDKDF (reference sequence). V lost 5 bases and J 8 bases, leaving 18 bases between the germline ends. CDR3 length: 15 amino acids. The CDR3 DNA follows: TGTGCCACCAGCGGAGGGGCCAGGGAAAGCGAAAAACTGTTTTTT. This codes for CATSGGARESEKLFF.

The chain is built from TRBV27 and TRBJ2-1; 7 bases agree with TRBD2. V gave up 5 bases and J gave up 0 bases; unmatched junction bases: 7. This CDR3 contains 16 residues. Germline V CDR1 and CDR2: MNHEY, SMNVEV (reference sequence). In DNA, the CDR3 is TGTGCCAGCAGTCCCCTGAGCGGGAACTCCTACAATGAGCAGTTCTTC. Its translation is CASSPLSGNSYNEQFF.

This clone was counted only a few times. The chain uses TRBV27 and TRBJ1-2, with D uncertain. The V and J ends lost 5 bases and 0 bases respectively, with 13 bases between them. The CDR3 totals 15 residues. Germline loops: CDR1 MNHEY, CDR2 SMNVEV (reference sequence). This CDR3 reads CASSPTVVPNYGYTF. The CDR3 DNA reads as TGTGCCAGCAGTCCTACCGTAGTTCCTAACTATGGCTACACCTTC.

CDR3 DNA sequence: TGTGCCAGCAGGTTAGGAGCCTACGAGCAGTACTTC. Translation: CASRLGAYEQYF. This chain joins TRBV5-5 and TRBJ2-7; D is unresolved. Trimming pared 5 bases from V and 2 bases from J, leaving 8 bases between. Germline V gene sequence: CDR1 SGHKS, CDR2 YYEKEE (reference sequence). The CDR3 spans 12 residues.

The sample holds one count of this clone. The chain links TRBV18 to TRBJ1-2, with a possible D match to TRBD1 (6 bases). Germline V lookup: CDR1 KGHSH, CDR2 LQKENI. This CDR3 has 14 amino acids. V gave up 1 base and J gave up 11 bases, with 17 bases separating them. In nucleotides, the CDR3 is TGTGCCAGCTCACCACGGGACAAGCCTATCGGGTACACCTTC. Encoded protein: CASSPRDKPIGYTF.

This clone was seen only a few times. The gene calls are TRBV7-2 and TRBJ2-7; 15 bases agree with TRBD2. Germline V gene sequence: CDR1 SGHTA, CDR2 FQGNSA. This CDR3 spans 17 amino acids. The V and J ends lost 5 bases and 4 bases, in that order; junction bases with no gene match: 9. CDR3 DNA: TGTGCCAGCAGCCACTGGACTAGCGGGAGGGCCGAATACGAGCAGTACTTC. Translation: CASSHWTSGRAEYEQYF.

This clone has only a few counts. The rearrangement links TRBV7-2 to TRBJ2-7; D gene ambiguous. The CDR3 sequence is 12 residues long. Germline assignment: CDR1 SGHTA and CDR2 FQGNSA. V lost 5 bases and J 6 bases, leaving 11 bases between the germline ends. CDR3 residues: CASSRTLGEQYF. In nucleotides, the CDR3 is TGTGCCAGCAGCCGAACCTTAGGCGAGCAGTACTTC.